The 12 T cell receptor beta chains given below trace back to one sample, sequenced in a study of tumor and adjacent non-tumor tissue in lung cancer. TCRbeta libraries were built with three rounds of nested PCR, modified from ARM-PCR. MiXCR, applied by TCRdb to the multiplex PCR reads, yields one record per CDR3 protein. The profile covers over 60,000 distinct CDR3 sequences, with around three quarters appearing a single time and roughly 30% taken by the ten largest. This sample's RNA came from whole unsorted tissue. Sequencing was performed on lung tumor tissue. These receptors all come from a man in his 60s with non-small cell lung cancer.

Remarks on this clonotype: The junction departs from germline at one end; a sequencing error may be responsible. The chain uses TRBV5-1 and TRBJ2-3, with TRBD2 identical over 7 bases. The CDR3 totals 14 residues. The germline CDR1 and CDR2 sequences are SGHRS and YFSETQ. This CDR3 is CASSLGGRDNTQYF. Written as DNA, the CDR3 is TGCGCTAGCAGCTTAGGCGGGAGAGACAATACGCAGTATTTT.

J is TRBJ2-1 and V is TRBV7-8; D perhaps matches TRBD1 (5 bases). CDR3 length: 14 amino acids. Germline lookup yields CDR1 SGHVS and CDR2 FQNEAQ. CDR3 in amino acids: CDSSPLSRRDEQFF. The CDR3 DNA reads as TGTGACAGTAGCCCCCTTAGTCGCAGGGATGAGCAGTTCTTC.

This clonotype showed up just once. Just one base apart from a much larger clone, this may be a read error. V gene TRBV5-4 combines with J gene TRBJ1-1, with D hard to call. CDR1 is SGHNT and CDR2 is YYREEE in the germline V gene (reference sequence). V shed 9 bases and J shed 2 bases, with 14 bases lying between them. There are 13 residues in the CDR3. The CDR3 loop is CANRGSGNTEAFF. The CDR3 nucleotides read TGTGCCAACAGAGGAAGCGGAAACACTGAAGCTTTCTTT. The whole variable domain, remainder taken from reference TRBV5-4 and TRBJ1-1, is ETGVTQSPTHLIKTRGQQVTLRCSSQSGHNTVSWYQQALGQGPQFIFQYYREEENGRGNFPPRFSGLQFPNYSSELNVNALELDDSALYLCANRGSGNTEAFFGQGTRLTVV.

With regard to this clonotype: A junction end diverges from the germline sequence, so it may reflect a read error. The J gene is TRBJ2-5, the V gene TRBV5-5, with D possibly TRBD2 on 6 matching bases. The CDR3 is 14 amino acids. The germline V gene has CDR1 SGHKS and CDR2 YYEKEE (reference sequence). The CDR3 DNA sequence: TGTGCCAGCAGCTTGGTGGCTAGCGAGGAGGCCCATTACTTC. It translates to CASSLVASEEAHYF.

The sample holds a few counts of this clonotype. One end of the junction fails to match germline, which may point to a read error. J is TRBJ2-1 and V is TRBV29-1; perhaps TRBD2 as D (5 bases). Germline V lookup: CDR1 SQVTM, CDR2 ANQGSEA. The CDR3 runs 13 residues. Here the CDR3 DNA reads TGCGGCGTTGAAGACCCCCTAGGGAGTGAGCAGTTCTTC. Amino acid sequence: CGVEDPLGSEQFF.

Note on this clonotype: At one boundary the junction diverges from the germline segment, which might be a read error. The chain recombines TRBV6-1 with TRBJ1-4; unclear D gene. Germline CDR1 and CDR2: MNHNS and SASEGT. The CDR3 is 13 amino acids. The CDR3 protein is CASSRVLSEKLLF. The DNA of the CDR3 is TGTGCCAGCAGCCGCGTCCTTAGCGAAAAACTGTTATTT.

The chain has TRBV11-2 and TRBJ2-5; no clear D. CDR3 length equals 17 residues. Trimming left V 0 bases short and J 3 bases short, with 17 bases between. Germline-derived CDR1 and CDR2 are SGHAT and FQNNGV. The CDR3 region has the DNA TGTGCCAGCAGCTTAGAGTCGGGTATGGGGTTAGAAGAGACCCAGTACTTC. Protein sequence: CASSLESGMGLEETQYF.

In regard to this clonotype: Sequence at one end of the junction differs from germline and may be a read error. V gene TRBV20-1 combines with J gene TRBJ2-1; D ambiguous. Germline V gene data show CDR1 as DFQATT and CDR2 as SNEGSKA (reference sequence). The CDR3 covers 11 residues. The CDR3 protein is CSTIPDNDQFF. CDR3 DNA: TGCAGTACTATCCCCGATAATGACCAGTTCTTC.

The J gene is TRBJ2-5, the V gene TRBV12-3 or TRBV12-4, with D unclear. Trimming removed 8 bases at V and 2 bases at J, with 12 bases between. This CDR3 is 13 amino acids long. The CDR3 nucleotides read TGTGCCAGCGGCATGTCTCCTCAAGAGACCCAGTACTTC. It encodes CASGMSPQETQYF.

Regarding this clonotype: At one end, the junction sequence differs from germline, possibly due to a read error. The CDR3 nucleotides read TGTGCCAGCAGTATCTTGGGGCTAGGGGCGTCTGAAGCTATCTTT. Protein product: CASSILGLGASEAIF. The V gene is TRBV12-3 or TRBV12-4, the J gene TRBJ1-1, with a possible D match to TRBD1 (5 bases). The CDR3 runs to 15 residues.

In the case of this clonotype: No conserved phenylalanine or tryptophan ends this CDR3, so it is likely a read error. The chain uses TRBV11-1 and TRBJ2-4; 7 positions agree with TRBD1. Germline V lookup: CDR1 SGHAT, CDR2 FQDESV (reference sequence). The CDR3 extends over 16 amino acids. The CDR3 spells CANSSRQGRGESIQYI. DNA of the CDR3: TGTGCTAACAGCTCCCGACAGGGACGAGGGGAAAGCATTCAGTACATC.

The chain couples TRBV6-5 to TRBJ2-7; TRBD2 aligns across 7 bases. The CDR3 covers 14 residues. Trimming took 9 bases from V and 6 from J; bases not matched to a gene: 14. CDR1 is MNHEY, CDR2 SVGAGI, per germline. The CDR3 reads CASYSRRETAEQYF. The CDR3 nucleotides are TGTGCCAGTTACTCGAGGCGGGAGACGGCCGAGCAGTACTTC.